Listed below are T cell receptor beta chains from one sample, sequenced in a study of blood T cell repertoires in COVID-19. Profiling relied on immunoSEQ multiplex PCR, and the TCRdb table lists in-frame clones only, not all of them. Of around 140,000 clones in the sample, about four fifths were seen once. The sample consisted of peripheral blood. Every receptor here comes from a woman aged 55-69 years with active or convalescent COVID-19. Both conserved end residues are part of each CDR3. Fields, in order: CDR3 DNA, CDR3 protein, V gene, clone size, D gene, J gene. A D gene is named only where the DNA matches it firmly. Only part of the rows carry a size: once, few, many, or a class if the clone is expanded.

cdr3_nt: TGTGCCAGTACTGACAGGACCCAAGCTTTCTTT
cdr3_aa: CASTDRTQAFF
v_call: TRBV19
clone_size: .
d_call: .
j_call: TRBJ1-1

cdr3_nt: TGTGCCAGCAGTGAATACTGGGGGGAAGAGACCCAGTACTTC
cdr3_aa: CASSEYWGEETQYF
v_call: TRBV25-1
clone_size: .
d_call: .
j_call: TRBJ2-5

cdr3_nt: TGTGCCTGTCGGACAGGGGGCTCCAGGGATCAGCCCCAGCATTTT
cdr3_aa: CACRTGGSRDQPQHF
v_call: TRBV30
clone_size: .
d_call: TRBD1
j_call: TRBJ1-5

cdr3_nt: TGTGCCAGCAGTATACGGACAGCTCAAGAGACCCAGTACTTC
cdr3_aa: CASSIRTAQETQYF
v_call: TRBV25-1
clone_size: few
d_call: .
j_call: TRBJ2-5

cdr3_nt: TGTGCCAGCAGTGAAGCGCTGGGGACAGTCTATGGCTACACCTTC
cdr3_aa: CASSEALGTVYGYTF
v_call: TRBV2
clone_size: few
d_call: TRBD1
j_call: TRBJ1-2

cdr3_nt: TGTGCCAGCAGCGTAGGACCCCAGACTAGCGAAAAGTTCTTC
cdr3_aa: CASSVGPQTSEKFF
v_call: TRBV9
clone_size: .
d_call: TRBD2
j_call: TRBJ2-1

cdr3_nt: TGTGCCAGCAGTTACTCGAATCAGGTTGATACGCAGTATTTT
cdr3_aa: CASSYSNQVDTQYF
v_call: TRBV6-5
clone_size: .
d_call: .
j_call: TRBJ2-3

cdr3_nt: TGTGCCAGTTCATCGACAGGGAGTAACTATGGCTACACCTTC
cdr3_aa: CASSSTGSNYGYTF
v_call: TRBV5-6
clone_size: .
d_call: TRBD1
j_call: TRBJ1-2

cdr3_nt: TGTGCCAGCAGCGTCGGGACTCCGTCTACAGATACGCAGTATTTT
cdr3_aa: CASSVGTPSTDTQYF
v_call: TRBV9
clone_size: .
d_call: .
j_call: TRBJ2-3

cdr3_nt: TGCAGCGTTGAAGCGGGGGGCCGGGGACAGGGGTTCTCCTACAATGAGCAGTTCTTC
cdr3_aa: CSVEAGGRGQGFSYNEQFF
v_call: TRBV29-1
clone_size: .
d_call: TRBD1
j_call: TRBJ2-1

cdr3_nt: TGTGCCAGCAGTTTATCCGGGACAGGGGCATATGGCTACACCTTC
cdr3_aa: CASSLSGTGAYGYTF
v_call: TRBV28
clone_size: .
d_call: TRBD1
j_call: TRBJ1-2

cdr3_nt: TGTGCCATCAGTGAGTCCGGTGGACAGGTTGGAGCCAAAAACATTCAGTACTTC
cdr3_aa: CAISESGGQVGAKNIQYF
v_call: TRBV10-3
clone_size: once
d_call: TRBD1
j_call: TRBJ2-4

cdr3_nt: TGTGCCAGCAGCTTAGCGGGAGGGGAGTCGAATGGCTACACCTTC
cdr3_aa: CASSLAGGESNGYTF
v_call: TRBV7-9
clone_size: .
d_call: .
j_call: TRBJ1-2

cdr3_nt: TGTGCCAGCAGCGGGGACAGACCACCTTATAGCAATCAGCCCCAGCATTTT
cdr3_aa: CASSGDRPPYSNQPQHF
v_call: TRBV5-5
clone_size: once
d_call: TRBD1
j_call: TRBJ1-5

cdr3_nt: TGCAGCGTTGCTTGGGCGGAGACCCAGTACTTC
cdr3_aa: CSVAWAETQYF
v_call: TRBV29-1
clone_size: .
d_call: .
j_call: TRBJ2-5

cdr3_nt: TGCGCCAGCAGCCACGGACAGGGAGATGGCTACACCTTC
cdr3_aa: CASSHGQGDGYTF
v_call: TRBV5-1
clone_size: .
d_call: TRBD1
j_call: TRBJ1-2

cdr3_nt: TGTGCCAGCAGTTCGCCGGACACCGGACTGTTTTTT
cdr3_aa: CASSSPDTGLFF
v_call: TRBV28
clone_size: few
d_call: .
j_call: TRBJ1-4

cdr3_nt: TGCGCCAGCAGCTACTATCTGGATTTTGGAAACACCATATATTTT
cdr3_aa: CASSYYLDFGNTIYF
v_call: TRBV4-1
clone_size: .
d_call: .
j_call: TRBJ1-3

cdr3_nt: TGTGCCAGCAGCTTTCAGCGGGGGGGAACAGATACGCAGTATTTT
cdr3_aa: CASSFQRGGTDTQYF
v_call: TRBV7-9
clone_size: .
d_call: TRBD2
j_call: TRBJ2-3

cdr3_nt: TGTGCCAGCAGGTTTCCATCCTGGGTGGGGCCGGGGGTGGGGCGGGAGAACAATGAGCAGTTCTTC
cdr3_aa: CASRFPSWVGPGVGRENNEQFF
v_call: TRBV28
clone_size: .
d_call: TRBD2
j_call: TRBJ2-1

cdr3_nt: TGTGCCAGCAGTGCAGGGGAAGAATATGGCTACACCTTC
cdr3_aa: CASSAGEEYGYTF
v_call: TRBV28
clone_size: .
d_call: .
j_call: TRBJ1-2

cdr3_nt: TGCGCCAGCAGCTGGGGCGGACAGAACACTGAAGCTTTCTTT
cdr3_aa: CASSWGGQNTEAFF
v_call: TRBV5-1
clone_size: .
d_call: .
j_call: TRBJ1-1

cdr3_nt: TGTGCCAGCACCACCGGAGGACAGGGGTTGGAGACCCAGTACTTC
cdr3_aa: CASTTGGQGLETQYF
v_call: TRBV5-6
clone_size: .
d_call: TRBD1
j_call: TRBJ2-5

cdr3_nt: TGTGCCAGTATCCAAGGGACAGGGTATGCCAAAAACATTCAGTACTTC
cdr3_aa: CASIQGTGYAKNIQYF
v_call: TRBV19
clone_size: .
d_call: TRBD1
j_call: TRBJ2-4

cdr3_nt: TGTGCCAGCAGCGCTACTAAATACGGGACAGGCCATGGCTACACCTTC
cdr3_aa: CASSATKYGTGHGYTF
v_call: TRBV9
clone_size: .
d_call: TRBD1
j_call: TRBJ1-2

cdr3_nt: TGCGCCAGTTCTTTCCGGGACAGCATGGAAAAACTGTTTTTT
cdr3_aa: CASSFRDSMEKLFF
v_call: TRBV5-1
clone_size: .
d_call: TRBD1
j_call: TRBJ1-4

cdr3_nt: TGCGCCAGCAGCGCCCCCGGGACTAGCTACAATGAGCAGTTCTTC
cdr3_aa: CASSAPGTSYNEQFF
v_call: TRBV5-1
clone_size: .
d_call: TRBD2
j_call: TRBJ2-1

cdr3_nt: TGTGCCACCAGTGATTTCTCGAGGGACACCGGGGAGCTGTTTTTT
cdr3_aa: CATSDFSRDTGELFF
v_call: TRBV24-1
clone_size: few
d_call: .
j_call: TRBJ2-2

cdr3_nt: TGTGCCAGCAGCGAGGACACAAACTACGAGCAGTACTTC
cdr3_aa: CASSEDTNYEQYF
v_call: TRBV9
clone_size: once
d_call: .
j_call: TRBJ2-7

cdr3_nt: TGTGCCAGCAGTTACGGGGGGAGCACTGAAGCTTTCTTT
cdr3_aa: CASSYGGSTEAFF
v_call: TRBV6-5
clone_size: .
d_call: .
j_call: TRBJ1-1

cdr3_nt: TGTGCCAGCGGCCCGGGACAGAACTATGGCTACACCTTC
cdr3_aa: CASGPGQNYGYTF
v_call: TRBV2
clone_size: .
d_call: TRBD1
j_call: TRBJ1-2

cdr3_nt: TGTGCCAGCAGTTCCTCAGCGGGAGGGGGGACAGATACGCAGTATTTT
cdr3_aa: CASSSSAGGGTDTQYF
v_call: TRBV28
clone_size: .
d_call: TRBD2
j_call: TRBJ2-3

cdr3_nt: TGTGCCAGCAGCCAAATAGCGGGAGGACCCACAGATACGCAGTATTTT
cdr3_aa: CASSQIAGGPTDTQYF
v_call: TRBV4-2
clone_size: .
d_call: TRBD2
j_call: TRBJ2-3

cdr3_nt: TGTGCCAGCAGTTCGTGGACAACAGGATATGAAAAACTGTTTTTT
cdr3_aa: CASSSWTTGYEKLFF
v_call: TRBV28
clone_size: .
d_call: .
j_call: TRBJ1-4

cdr3_nt: TGCGCCAGCAGCACAGGGGATTATTCCTCCCGGGAGCTGTTTTTT
cdr3_aa: CASSTGDYSSRELFF
v_call: TRBV5-1
clone_size: once
d_call: TRBD1
j_call: TRBJ2-2

cdr3_nt: TGCGCCAGCAGCTCTAGCGGGGGGGCTACAGATACGCAGTATTTT
cdr3_aa: CASSSSGGATDTQYF
v_call: TRBV5-1
clone_size: .
d_call: TRBD2
j_call: TRBJ2-3

cdr3_nt: TGCGCCAGCAGCCAAGAAAAGCGGGAGGTCTACGAGCAGTACTTC
cdr3_aa: CASSQEKREVYEQYF
v_call: TRBV4-3
clone_size: few
d_call: TRBD2
j_call: TRBJ2-7

cdr3_nt: TGTGCCAGCAGCTTAGAAGTAGCGGGGGGTATGACAGATACGCAGTATTTT
cdr3_aa: CASSLEVAGGMTDTQYF
v_call: TRBV7-2
clone_size: .
d_call: TRBD2
j_call: TRBJ2-3

cdr3_nt: TGCGCCAGCAGCTTGGCCGGGGGGCAAGAGACCCAGTACTTC
cdr3_aa: CASSLAGGQETQYF
v_call: TRBV5-1
clone_size: .
d_call: TRBD2
j_call: TRBJ2-5

cdr3_nt: TGTGCCAGCAGCTTAACCGCGACTAGCGGGGGGACCCAGTACTTC
cdr3_aa: CASSLTATSGGTQYF
v_call: TRBV7-9
clone_size: .
d_call: TRBD2
j_call: TRBJ2-5

cdr3_nt: TGTGCCAGCAGTGATAGGACAGGGCTTAGCAATCAGCCCCAGCATTTT
cdr3_aa: CASSDRTGLSNQPQHF
v_call: TRBV2
clone_size: .
d_call: TRBD1
j_call: TRBJ1-5

cdr3_nt: TGTGCCACCCAGGGGAACACTGAAGCTTTCTTT
cdr3_aa: CATQGNTEAFF
v_call: TRBV2
clone_size: few
d_call: .
j_call: TRBJ1-1

cdr3_nt: TGTGCCAGCAGTTACTCGATACAGGGGGCTGTCGTGAACACTGAAGCTTTCTTT
cdr3_aa: CASSYSIQGAVVNTEAFF
v_call: TRBV6-2/TRBV6-3
clone_size: .
d_call: TRBD1
j_call: TRBJ1-1

cdr3_nt: TGTGCCAGCAGCTTGGAGGGTAACACTGAAGCTTTCTTT
cdr3_aa: CASSLEGNTEAFF
v_call: TRBV7-3
clone_size: .
d_call: .
j_call: TRBJ1-1

cdr3_nt: TGTGCCAGCAGGCCCGTGGGGGCGACAGATACGCAGTATTTT
cdr3_aa: CASRPVGATDTQYF
v_call: TRBV7-2
clone_size: once
d_call: .
j_call: TRBJ2-3